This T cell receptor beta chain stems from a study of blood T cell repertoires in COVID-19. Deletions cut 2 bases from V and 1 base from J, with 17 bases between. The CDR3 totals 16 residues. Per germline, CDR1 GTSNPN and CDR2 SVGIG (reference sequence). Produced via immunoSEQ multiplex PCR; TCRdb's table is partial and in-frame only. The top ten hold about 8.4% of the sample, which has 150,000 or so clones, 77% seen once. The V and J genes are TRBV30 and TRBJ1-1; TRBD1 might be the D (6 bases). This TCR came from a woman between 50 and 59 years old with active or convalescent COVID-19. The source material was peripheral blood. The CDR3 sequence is CAWSTPRGQANTEAFF. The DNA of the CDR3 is TGTGCCTGGAGTACCCCCCGGGGACAAGCGAACACTGAAGCTTTCTTT.